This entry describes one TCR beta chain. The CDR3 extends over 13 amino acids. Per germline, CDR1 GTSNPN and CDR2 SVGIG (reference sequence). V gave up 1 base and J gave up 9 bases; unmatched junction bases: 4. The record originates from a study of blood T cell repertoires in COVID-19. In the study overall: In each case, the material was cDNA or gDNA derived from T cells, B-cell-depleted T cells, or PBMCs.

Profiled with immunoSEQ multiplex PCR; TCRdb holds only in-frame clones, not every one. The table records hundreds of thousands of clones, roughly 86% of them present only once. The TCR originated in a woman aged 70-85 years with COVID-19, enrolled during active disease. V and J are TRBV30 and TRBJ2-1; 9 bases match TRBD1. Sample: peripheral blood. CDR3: CAWSGDRAVEQFF. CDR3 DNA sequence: TGTGCCTGGAGTGGGGACAGGGCTGTTGAGCAGTTCTTC. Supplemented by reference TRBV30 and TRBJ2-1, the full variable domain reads SQTIHQWPATLVQPVGSPLSLECTVEGTSNPNLYWYRQAAGRGLQLLFYSVGIGQISSEVPQNLSASRPQDRQFILSSKKLLLSDSGFYLCAWSGDRAVEQFFGPGTRLTVL.